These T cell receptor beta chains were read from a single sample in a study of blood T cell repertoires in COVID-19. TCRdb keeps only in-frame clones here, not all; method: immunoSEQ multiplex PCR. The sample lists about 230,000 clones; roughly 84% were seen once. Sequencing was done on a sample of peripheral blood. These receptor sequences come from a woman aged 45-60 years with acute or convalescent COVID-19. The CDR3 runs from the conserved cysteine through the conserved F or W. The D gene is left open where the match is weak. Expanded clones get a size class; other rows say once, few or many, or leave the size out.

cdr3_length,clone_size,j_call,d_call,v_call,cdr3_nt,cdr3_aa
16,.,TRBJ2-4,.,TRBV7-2,TGTGCCAGCAGCACCCCCGAGGGAGGCGGCAAAAACATTCAGTACTTC,CASSTPEGGGKNIQYF
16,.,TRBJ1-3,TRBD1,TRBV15,TGTGCCACCAGCGGGGACAGCTCCCTCTCTGGAAACACCATATATTTT,CATSGDSSLSGNTIYF
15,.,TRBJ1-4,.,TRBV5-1,TGCGCCAGCAGCTTGGCCCGGGACATCGGTGAAAAACTGTTTTTT,CASSLARDIGEKLFF
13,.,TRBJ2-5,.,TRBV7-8,TGTGCCAGCAGCCATGAGTATGAAGAGACCCAGTACTTC,CASSHEYEETQYF
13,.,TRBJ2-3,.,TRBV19,TGTGCCAGTACCGCCCAGGGCGCAGATACGCAGTATTTT,CASTAQGADTQYF
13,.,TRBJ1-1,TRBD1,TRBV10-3,TGTGCCACCAAGACTCAGGGGGACACTGAAGCTTTCTTT,CATKTQGDTEAFF
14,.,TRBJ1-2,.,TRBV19,TGTGCCAGTAGCCTACAAGGACAGTCCTATGGCTACACCTTC,CASSLQGQSYGYTF
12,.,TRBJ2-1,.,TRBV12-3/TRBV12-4,TGTGCCAGCAGTTTCAGGATCGGCGAGCAGTTCTTC,CASSFRIGEQFF
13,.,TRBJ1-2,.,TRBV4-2,TGTGCCAGCAGCCAACCAGGGTGGGATGGCTACACCTTC,CASSQPGWDGYTF
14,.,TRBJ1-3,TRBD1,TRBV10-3,TGTGCCATCAGTGTCCAGGGGGCTGGAAACACCATATATTTT,CAISVQGAGNTIYF
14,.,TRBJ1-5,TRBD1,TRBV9,TGTGCCAGCAGCGTAGTGGGACAGGGGGAGCCCCAGCATTTT,CASSVVGQGEPQHF
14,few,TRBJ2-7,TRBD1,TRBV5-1,TGCGCCAGCAGCTCGACAGGGAACTCCTACGAGCAGTACTTC,CASSSTGNSYEQYF
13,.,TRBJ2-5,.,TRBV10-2,TGCGCCAGCAGTGTGTGGCAGAAAGAGACCCAGTACTTC,CASSVWQKETQYF
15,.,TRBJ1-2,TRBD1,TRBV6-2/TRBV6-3,TGTGCCAGCAGTCCCGGGGACAGAGAATTCTATGGCTACACCTTC,CASSPGDREFYGYTF
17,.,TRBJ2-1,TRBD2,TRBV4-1,TGCGCCAGCAGCCATTACGGACTAGCGGGAGGTGTCAATGAGCAGTTCTTC,CASSHYGLAGGVNEQFF
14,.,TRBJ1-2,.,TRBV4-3,TGCGCCAGCAGCCAAGATCACTCAAACTATGGCTACACCTTC,CASSQDHSNYGYTF
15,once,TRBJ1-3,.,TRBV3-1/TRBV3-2,TGTGCCAGCAGCCATTCCCAGCGTTCGGGAAACACCATATATTTT,CASSHSQRSGNTIYF
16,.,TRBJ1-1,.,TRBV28,TGTGCCAGCAGTTCTACAGGGAGACCCATGAACACTGAAGCTTTCTTT,CASSSTGRPMNTEAFF
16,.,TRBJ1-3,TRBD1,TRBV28,TGTGCCACAGAGGCGCCGGGACAGGGGTCTGGAAACACCATATATTTT,CATEAPGQGSGNTIYF
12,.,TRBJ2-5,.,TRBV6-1,TGTGCCAGCAGTGACGCAGGAGAGACCCAGTACTTC,CASSDAGETQYF
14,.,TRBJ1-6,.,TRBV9,TGTGCCAGCAGCAGACAGTTGTATAATTCACCCCTCCACTTT,CASSRQLYNSPLHF
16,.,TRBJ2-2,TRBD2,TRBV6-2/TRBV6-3,TGTGCCAGCAGCCCCGTTCGGGGGGTGAACACCGGGGAGCTGTTTTTT,CASSPVRGVNTGELFF
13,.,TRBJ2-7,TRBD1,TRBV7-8,TGTGCCAGCAGCTTAGGAGGGGGCGGCGAGCAGTACTTC,CASSLGGGGEQYF
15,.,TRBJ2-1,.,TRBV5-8,TGTGCCAGCAGCTTACGGCAGGGGCGATACAATGAGCAGTTCTTC,CASSLRQGRYNEQFF
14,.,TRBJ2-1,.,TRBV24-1,TGTGCCACCAGTAGAACCCCCGAGGGCAATGAGCAGTTCTTC,CATSRTPEGNEQFF
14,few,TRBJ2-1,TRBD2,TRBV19,TGTGCCAGTAGTTCAGCGGGAGGAAGGGGTGAGCAGTTCTTC,CASSSAGGRGEQFF
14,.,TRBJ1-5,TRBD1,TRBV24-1,TGTGCCACCAGTGATCGTACAGGGGTTCAGCCCCAGCATTTT,CATSDRTGVQPQHF
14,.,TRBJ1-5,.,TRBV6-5,TGTGCCAGCACGGCAGGGGAAGGGGGTCAGCCCCAGCATTTT,CASTAGEGGQPQHF
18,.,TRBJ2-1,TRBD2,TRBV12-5,TGTGCTAGTGGTTTGGCCCTAGCGGGGGGGAGCTCCTACAATGAGCAGTTCTTC,CASGLALAGGSSYNEQFF
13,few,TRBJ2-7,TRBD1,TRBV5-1,TGCGCCAGCAGCTTGGCCCGGGACAGCGGGCAGTACTTC,CASSLARDSGQYF
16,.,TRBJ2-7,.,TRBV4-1,TGCGCCAGCAGCCAAGACCGGGGGGCGCGTAGCTACGAGCAGTACTTC,CASSQDRGARSYEQYF
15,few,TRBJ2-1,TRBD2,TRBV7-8,TGTGCCAGCAGCTTAGGGACTAGCGGGCTCAATGAGCAGTTCTTC,CASSLGTSGLNEQFF
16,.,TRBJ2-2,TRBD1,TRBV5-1,TGCGCCAGCAGCTTGGACAGGGGGCAGAACACCGGGGAGCTGTTTTTT,CASSLDRGQNTGELFF
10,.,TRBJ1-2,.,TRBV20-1,TGCAGTGCTCGGGACACGGGCTACACCTTC,CSARDTGYTF
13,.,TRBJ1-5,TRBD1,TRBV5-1,TGCGCCAGCAGCAAGACAGGGGATCAGCCCCAGCATTTT,CASSKTGDQPQHF
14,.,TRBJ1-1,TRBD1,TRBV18,TGTGCCAGCTCACCCGGGACAGGGAACACTGAAGCTTTCTTT,CASSPGTGNTEAFF
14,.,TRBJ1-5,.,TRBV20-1,TGCAGTGCTAGTGCGGGTTATAGCAATCAGCCCCAGCATTTT,CSASAGYSNQPQHF
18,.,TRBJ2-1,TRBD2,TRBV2,TGTGCCAGCAGTGATCCTAGCGGGGCCCAGGGGTCCTACAATGAGCAGTTCTTC,CASSDPSGAQGSYNEQFF
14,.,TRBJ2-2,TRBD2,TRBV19,TGTGCCAGTCGAGCGGGAGGATTCACCGGGGAGCTGTTTTTT,CASRAGGFTGELFF
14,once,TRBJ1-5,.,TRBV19,TGTGCCAGTAGTCAGAGGCAGGGGCCTCAGCCCCAGCATTTT,CASSQRQGPQPQHF
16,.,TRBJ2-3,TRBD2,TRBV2,TGTGCCAGCAGAGCCGCTAGCGGGAGTGGCACAGATACGCAGTATTTT,CASRAASGSGTDTQYF
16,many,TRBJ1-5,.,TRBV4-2,TGTGCCAGCAGCCAAGGACCCGGCCGGGATGATCAGCCCCAGCATTTT,CASSQGPGRDDQPQHF
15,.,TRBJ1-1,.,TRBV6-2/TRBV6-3,TGTGCCAGCAGTTACCGGCGGGGCGTAGGGACTGAAGCTTTCTTT,CASSYRRGVGTEAFF
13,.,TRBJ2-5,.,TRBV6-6,TGTGCCAGCGGTAGACAGGCGCAAGAGACCCAGTACTTC,CASGRQAQETQYF